This T cell receptor (beta chain) was sequenced during a study of blood T cell repertoires in COVID-19 (dated by TCRdb to the early 2020s). Context from the whole study: Samples covering the acute and convalescent phases of COVID-19 were provided by collaborators in the United States, Italy and Spain. Where available, HLA class I and class II types were obtained from metadata supplied by the sample provider rather than from assay-based typing. The prospective study material was composed of cDNA or gDNA derived from T cells, B-cell-depleted T cells, or PBMCs. The samples were drawn from two sources: the first 160 participants of the ongoing ImmuneRACE study, and fewer than 1,500 subjects contributed by 6 global collaborators. A freely available public database, intended as a resource for researchers studying the immune response to SARS-CoV-2, is where the repertoires were released. Sample metadata almost always included a de-identified subject ID, COVID-19 status, age in years and sex. The dataset comprised deeply sampled blood TCRbeta repertoires from subjects exposed to, actively infected with, or recovered from COVID-19. Here is what the overall study found, with its caveats: How much clinical and demographic metadata was included differed by source and by participant, and the metadata was provided uncurated.

The collaborating institutions used their own protocols to collect whole blood in K2EDTA tubes. For TCRbeta analysis, collaborators shipped samples as frozen whole blood, isolated PBMCs, or DNA extracted from either of those sample types. Note on this clone: This receptor's antigen is unknown. No much larger clone exists at a distance of one base, and base qualities are not known.

Trimming at the junction amounts to 1 base on V and 0 bases on J, and the germline ends lie 9 bases apart. From the cysteine up to the phenylalanine, the CDR3 has a length of 15 residues. The kept DNA is CDR3 alone, 45 bases in frame from the first base. The germline V gene gives CDR1 as MGHRA and CDR2 as YSYEKL. TCRbeta CDR3 regions were amplified from genomic DNA using the immunoSEQ Assay, a bias-controlled multiplex PCR. Per the original workflow: Within the assay, amplification of reference gene primers was used to estimate how many nucleated cells each sample contained. Sequence reads were collapsed and filtered to measure the absolute abundance of every unique TCRbeta CDR3 rearrangement. For each sample, productive Simpson clonality was calculated by taking the square root of Simpson's diversity index across productive rearrangements. In TCRdb, the immuneACCESS table is reduced to in-frame sequences with V and J assigned. These tables do not hold every clone; where another copy was compared, an unresolved V gene accounts for under half, and the others remain unexplained. D and trimming come from the DNA, and the V and J calls and clone size come from that table. For this sample there are about 210,000 clones; 70% to 90% appear just once. Together, the top ten hold more than 0.7% of the sample.

The specimen sequenced was peripheral blood. The V gene is TRBV4-1 and the J gene is TRBJ1-1; TRBD1 is a weak D gene call, 6 bases matching. The TCR sequence derives from a woman between 65 and 79 years old with acute or convalescent COVID-19. The DNA sequence reads TGCGCCAGCAGCCAAGCAAGGGGGATGAACACTGAAGCTTTCTTT. It translates to CASSQARGMNTEAFF.